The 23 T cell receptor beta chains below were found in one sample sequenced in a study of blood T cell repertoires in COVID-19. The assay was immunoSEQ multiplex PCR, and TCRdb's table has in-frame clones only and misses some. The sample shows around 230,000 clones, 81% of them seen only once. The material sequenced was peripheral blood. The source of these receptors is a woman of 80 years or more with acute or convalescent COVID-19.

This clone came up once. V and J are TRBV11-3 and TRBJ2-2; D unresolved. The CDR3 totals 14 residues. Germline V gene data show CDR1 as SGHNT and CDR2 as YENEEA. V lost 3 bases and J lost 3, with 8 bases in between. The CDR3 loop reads CASSFGFHTGELFF. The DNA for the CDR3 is TGTGCCAGCAGCTTTGGCTTTCACACCGGGGAGCTGTTTTTT.

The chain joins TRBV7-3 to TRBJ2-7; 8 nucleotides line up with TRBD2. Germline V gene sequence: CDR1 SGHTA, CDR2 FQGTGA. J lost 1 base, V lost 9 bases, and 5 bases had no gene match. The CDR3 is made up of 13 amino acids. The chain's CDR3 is CARGLAPSYEQYF. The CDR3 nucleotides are TGTGCCAGAGGACTAGCTCCGTCCTACGAGCAGTACTTC.

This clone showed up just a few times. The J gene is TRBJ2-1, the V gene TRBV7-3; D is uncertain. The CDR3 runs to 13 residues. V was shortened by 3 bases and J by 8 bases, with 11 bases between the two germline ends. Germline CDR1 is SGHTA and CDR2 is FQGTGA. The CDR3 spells CASSFSRADEQFF. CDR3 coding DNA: TGTGCCAGCAGCTTCTCCCGAGCCGATGAGCAGTTCTTC.

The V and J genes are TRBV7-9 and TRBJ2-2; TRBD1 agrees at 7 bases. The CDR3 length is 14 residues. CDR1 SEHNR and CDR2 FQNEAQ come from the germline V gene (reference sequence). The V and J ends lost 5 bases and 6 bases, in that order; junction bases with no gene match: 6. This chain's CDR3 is CASSLPGQPGELFF. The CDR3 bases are TGTGCCAGCAGCCTACCGGGACAGCCCGGGGAGCTGTTTTTT.

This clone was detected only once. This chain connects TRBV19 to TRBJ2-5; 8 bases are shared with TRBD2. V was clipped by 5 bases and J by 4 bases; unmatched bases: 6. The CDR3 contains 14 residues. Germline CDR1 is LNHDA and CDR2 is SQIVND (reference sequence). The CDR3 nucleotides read TGTGCCAGTAGTTTAATAGCGGGAAGAGAGACCCAGTACTTC. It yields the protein CASSLIAGRETQYF.

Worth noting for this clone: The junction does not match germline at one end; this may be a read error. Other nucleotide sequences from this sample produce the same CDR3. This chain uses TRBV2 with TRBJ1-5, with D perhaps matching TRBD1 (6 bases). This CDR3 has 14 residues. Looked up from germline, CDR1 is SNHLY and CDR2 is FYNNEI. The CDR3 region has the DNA TGTGCCAGCAGCGAAGGACAGAGTAATCAGCCCCAGCATTTT. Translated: CASSEGQSNQPQHF.

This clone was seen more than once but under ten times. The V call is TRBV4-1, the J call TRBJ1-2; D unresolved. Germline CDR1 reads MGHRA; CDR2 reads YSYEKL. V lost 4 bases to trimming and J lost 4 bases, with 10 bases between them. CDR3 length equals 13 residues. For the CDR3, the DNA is TGCGCCAGCAGCCCAACCCCAGGCTATGGCTACACCTTC. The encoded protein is CASSPTPGYGYTF.

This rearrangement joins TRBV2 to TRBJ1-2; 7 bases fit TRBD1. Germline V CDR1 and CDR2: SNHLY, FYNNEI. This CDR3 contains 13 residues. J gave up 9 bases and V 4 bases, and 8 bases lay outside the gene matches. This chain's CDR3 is CASSVGQADRYTF. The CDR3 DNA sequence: TGTGCCAGCAGTGTCGGACAGGCGGATCGCTACACCTTC.

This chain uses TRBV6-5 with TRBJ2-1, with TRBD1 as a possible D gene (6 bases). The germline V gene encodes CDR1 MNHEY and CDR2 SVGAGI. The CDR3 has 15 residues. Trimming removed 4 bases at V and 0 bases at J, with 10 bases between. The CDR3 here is CASSWQGNSYNEQFF. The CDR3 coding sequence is TGTGCCAGCAGTTGGCAGGGGAACTCCTACAATGAGCAGTTCTTC.

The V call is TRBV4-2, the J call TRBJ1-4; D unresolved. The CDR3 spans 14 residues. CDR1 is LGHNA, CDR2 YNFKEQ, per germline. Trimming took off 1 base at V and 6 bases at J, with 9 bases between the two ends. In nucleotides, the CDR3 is TGTGCCAGCAGCCAAGGAGGGTTCGATGAAAAACTGTTTTTT. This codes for CASSQGGFDEKLFF.

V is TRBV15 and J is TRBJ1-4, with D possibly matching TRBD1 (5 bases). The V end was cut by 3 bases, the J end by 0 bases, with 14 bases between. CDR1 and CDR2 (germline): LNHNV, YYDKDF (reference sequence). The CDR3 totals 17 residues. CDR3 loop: CATSRDTPGATNEKLFF. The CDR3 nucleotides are TGTGCCACCAGCAGGGACACCCCGGGAGCAACTAATGAAAAACTGTTTTTT.

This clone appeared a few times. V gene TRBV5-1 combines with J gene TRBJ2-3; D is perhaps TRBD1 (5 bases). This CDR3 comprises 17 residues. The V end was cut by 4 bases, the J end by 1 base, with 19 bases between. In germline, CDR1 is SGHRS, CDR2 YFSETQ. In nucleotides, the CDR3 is TGCGCCAGCAGCGACCTACCCAGGGTACCCGGCACAGATACGCAGTATTTT. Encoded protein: CASSDLPRVPGTDTQYF.

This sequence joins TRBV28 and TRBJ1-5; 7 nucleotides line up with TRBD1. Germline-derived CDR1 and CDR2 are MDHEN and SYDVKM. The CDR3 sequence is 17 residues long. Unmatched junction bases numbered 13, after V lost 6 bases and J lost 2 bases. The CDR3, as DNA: TGTGCCAGCAGCCGGGCCCGACAGGGAATGGGCAATCAGCCCCAGCATTTT. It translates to CASSRARQGMGNQPQHF.

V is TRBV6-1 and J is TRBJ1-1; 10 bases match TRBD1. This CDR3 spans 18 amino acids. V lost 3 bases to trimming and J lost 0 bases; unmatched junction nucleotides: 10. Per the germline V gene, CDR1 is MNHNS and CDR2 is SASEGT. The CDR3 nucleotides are TGTGCCAGCAGTGATTCTATAAGGGACAGGGGCATGAACACTGAAGCTTTCTTT. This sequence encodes CASSDSIRDRGMNTEAFF.

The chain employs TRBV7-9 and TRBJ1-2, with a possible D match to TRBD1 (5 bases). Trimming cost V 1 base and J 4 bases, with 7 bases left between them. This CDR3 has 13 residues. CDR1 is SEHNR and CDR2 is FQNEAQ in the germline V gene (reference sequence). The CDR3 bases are TGTGCCAGCAGCTTAGGACAGATCTATGGCTACACCTTC. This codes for CASSLGQIYGYTF.

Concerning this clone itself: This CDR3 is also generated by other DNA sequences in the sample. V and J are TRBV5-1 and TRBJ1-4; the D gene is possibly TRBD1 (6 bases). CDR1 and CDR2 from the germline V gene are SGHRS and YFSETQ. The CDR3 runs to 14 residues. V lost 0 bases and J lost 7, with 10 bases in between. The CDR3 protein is CASSLGQGSEKLFF. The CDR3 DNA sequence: TGCGCCAGCAGCTTGGGGCAGGGGAGTGAAAAACTGTTTTTT. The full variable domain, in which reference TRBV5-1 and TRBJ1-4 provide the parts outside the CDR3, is KAGVTQTPRYLIKTRGQQVTLSCSPISGHRSVSWYQQTPGQGLQFLFEYFSETQRNKGNFPGRFSGRQFSNSRSEMNVSTLELGDSALYLCASSLGQGSEKLFFGSGTQLSVL.

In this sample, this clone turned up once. This chain's CDR3 is CASSPQTSGVAKNIQYF. The CDR3 DNA follows: TGTGCCAGCAGCCCCCAGACTAGCGGGGTAGCCAAAAACATTCAGTACTTC. The V call is TRBV7-2, the J call TRBJ2-4; TRBD2 matches at 11 bases. Trimming cost V 5 bases and J 0 bases; bases outside gene matches: 6. Looked up from germline, CDR1 is SGHTA and CDR2 is FQGNSA. The CDR3 sequence is 17 residues long.

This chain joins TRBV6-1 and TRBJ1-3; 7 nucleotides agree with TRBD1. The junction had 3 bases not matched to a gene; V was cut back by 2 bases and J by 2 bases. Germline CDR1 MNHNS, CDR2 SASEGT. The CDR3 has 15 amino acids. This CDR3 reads CASSEFGTAGNTIYF. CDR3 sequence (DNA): TGTGCCAGCAGTGAATTTGGGACAGCTGGAAACACCATATATTTT.

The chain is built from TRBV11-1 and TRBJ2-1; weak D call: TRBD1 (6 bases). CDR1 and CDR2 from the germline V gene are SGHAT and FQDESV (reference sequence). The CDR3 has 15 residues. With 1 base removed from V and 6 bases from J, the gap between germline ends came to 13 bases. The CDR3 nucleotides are TGTGCCAGCAGCTTAGTCAGGGGCCTAAGCAATGAGCAGTTCTTC. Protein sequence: CASSLVRGLSNEQFF.

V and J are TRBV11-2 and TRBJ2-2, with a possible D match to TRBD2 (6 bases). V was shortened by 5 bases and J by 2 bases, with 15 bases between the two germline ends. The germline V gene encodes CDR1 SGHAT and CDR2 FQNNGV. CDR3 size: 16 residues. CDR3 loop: CASSVRPGLNTGELFF. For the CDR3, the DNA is TGTGCCAGCAGCGTTAGACCGGGACTTAACACCGGGGAGCTGTTTTTT.

The CDR3: CSVEGHGGPAGSFSSYNEQFF. The CDR3 region has the DNA TGCAGCGTTGAGGGTCACGGGGGGCCGGCGGGAAGTTTCAGCTCCTACAATGAGCAGTTCTTC. The chain employs TRBV29-1 and TRBJ2-1; a weak D match, TRBD2 (7 bases). Trimming removed 3 bases from V and 0 bases from J, with 30 bases in between. The V gene's germline CDR1 is SQVTM and CDR2 ANQGSEA. The CDR3 is 21 amino acids.

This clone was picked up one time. This CDR3 reads CASSPGLAGVHEQYF. DNA of the CDR3: TGTGCCAGCAGCCCGGGACTAGCGGGAGTGCACGAGCAGTACTTC. The chain joins TRBV7-3 to TRBJ2-7; 14 nucleotides agree with TRBD2. CDR1 and CDR2 (germline): SGHTA, FQGTGA. This CDR3 is 15 amino acids long. V lost 5 bases to trimming and J lost 5 bases; unmatched junction nucleotides: 5.

CDR3 nucleotide sequence: TGTGCCAGCAGTCCCATCTACAGTGACACCGGGGAGCTGTTTTTT. Translation: CASSPIYSDTGELFF. The chain uses TRBV11-3 and TRBJ2-2; D is ambiguous. This CDR3 contains 15 residues. Germline V lookup: CDR1 SGHNT, CDR2 YENEEA. Trimming cost V 6 bases and J 3 bases, with 14 bases left between them. Full variable domain (rest looked up from reference TRBV11-3 and TRBJ2-2): EAGVVQSPRYKIIEKKQPVAFWCNPISGHNTLYWYLQNLGQGPELLIRYENEEAVDDSQLPKDRFSAERLKGVDSTLKIQPAELGDSAVYLCASSPIYSDTGELFFGEGSRLTVL.